The 29 T cell receptor beta chains given below trace back to one sample, sequenced in a study of blood T cell repertoires in COVID-19. Profiling relied on immunoSEQ multiplex PCR, and the TCRdb table lists in-frame clones only, not all of them. Of 110,000 to 150,000 clones detected, 75% to 90% appear once; the ten largest clones hold roughly 45%. The sequencing input was peripheral blood. The receptors here all came from a human donor in a cohort sampled during active COVID-19.

V is TRBV11-2 and J is TRBJ1-5; D unclear. Trimming removed 4 bases from V and 1 base from J, with 5 bases in between. Germline V gene lookup returns CDR1 SGHAT and CDR2 FQNNGV. The CDR3 covers 13 residues. CDR3 coding DNA: TGTGCCAGCAGCTGGGCCAGCAATCAGCCCCAGCATTTT. Residues: CASSWASNQPQHF. Looking up the rest from reference TRBV11-2 and TRBJ1-5 gives the full variable domain: EAGVAQSPRYKIIEKRQSVAFWCNPISGHATLYWYQQILGQGPKLLIQFQNNGVVDDSQLPKDRFSAERLKGVDSTLKIQPAKLEDSAVYLCASSWASNQPQHFGDGTRLSIL.

As regards this clone: The identical CDR3 is also encoded by other nucleotide sequences in the sample. This chain connects TRBV5-1 to TRBJ1-1, with TRBD1 as a possible D gene (5 bases). CDR1 and CDR2 from the germline V gene are SGHRS and YFSETQ. Trimming stripped 6 bases from V and 4 bases from J, with 13 bases between. The CDR3 consists of 13 residues. The CDR3 is CASTGQGGTEAFF. The CDR3 DNA reads as TGCGCCAGCACCGGTCAGGGTGGCACTGAAGCTTTCTTT.

The rearrangement uses TRBV5-1 and TRBJ2-2, with D perhaps TRBD1 (5 bases). Deletions cut 2 bases from V and 0 bases from J, with 11 bases between. The CDR3 sequence is 16 residues long. Germline V gene data show CDR1 as SGHRS and CDR2 as YFSETQ. The CDR3 loop is CASSLPTAANTGELFF. DNA for the CDR3: TGCGCCAGCAGCTTACCGACAGCCGCGAACACCGGGGAGCTGTTTTTT.

This chain joins TRBV28 and TRBJ2-7; 13 bases match TRBD2. Germline CDR1 MDHEN, CDR2 SYDVKM. CDR3 length: 16 residues. V dropped 5 bases and J dropped 4; count of bases not matched to a gene: 8. CDR3 nucleotides: TGTGCCAGCAGTGGAAGGGGACTAGCGGGACTATACGAGCAGTACGTC. It is translated as CASSGRGLAGLYEQYV.

This sequence joins TRBV18 and TRBJ1-1; a weak D match, TRBD1 (6 bases). The CDR3 is made up of 15 amino acids. Trimming removed 3 bases at V and 6 bases at J, with 17 bases between. Germline-derived CDR1 and CDR2 are KGHSH and LQKENI. CDR3 in DNA: TGTGCCAGCTCACCGATTGGCAGGGGCCTATCTGAAGCTTTCTTT. Encoded protein: CASSPIGRGLSEAFF.

V gene TRBV5-6 combines with J gene TRBJ2-4; D is ambiguous. The CDR3 is made up of 14 amino acids. Germline CDR1 and CDR2: SGHDT and YYEEEE. Deletions cut 0 bases from V and 3 bases from J, with 7 bases between. The CDR3 nucleotides read TGTGCCAGCAGCTTGGACACCTTCAAAAACATTCAGTACTTC. This codes for CASSLDTFKNIQYF.

The chain combines TRBV7-6 with TRBJ1-1; weak D call: TRBD1 (5 bases). This CDR3 has 17 residues. Per the germline V gene, CDR1 is SGHVS and CDR2 is FNYEAQ. Trimming removed 6 bases at V and 3 bases at J, with 23 bases between. CDR3 region: CASSPGTGSRSYTEAFF. CDR3 coding DNA: TGTGCCAGCAGTCCCGGGACTGGAAGCCGGAGCTACACTGAAGCTTTCTTT.

This chain connects TRBV7-3 to TRBJ2-1; TRBD2 matches at 8 bases. The CDR3 has 17 amino acids. With 4 bases clipped from V and 8 bases from J, the junction kept 16 bases outside the gene matches. CDR1 and CDR2 (germline): SGHTA, FQGTGA. Here the CDR3 reads CASSSTSTGGRSHEQFF. Written as DNA, the CDR3 is TGTGCCAGCAGCTCGACGTCGACCGGCGGGAGGAGTCATGAGCAGTTCTTC.

This chain connects TRBV7-2 to TRBJ2-1; 8 nucleotides agree with TRBD1. The trim removed 7 bases at V and 7 bases at J, leaving 12 bases unmatched. Per the germline V gene, CDR1 is SGHTA and CDR2 is FQGNSA. The CDR3 is made up of 15 amino acids. The CDR3 nucleotides are TGTGCCAGCACTCCTAGCAGGGGGCAGCGGAATGAGCAGTTCTTC. Translation gives CASTPSRGQRNEQFF.

The rearrangement links TRBV7-2 to TRBJ2-1, with 13 bases identical to TRBD2. Germline V gene lookup returns CDR1 SGHTA and CDR2 FQGNSA. The length of the CDR3 is 15 residues. The J segment lost 8 bases and the V segment lost 5 bases, leaving 6 bases of the junction unmatched. The CDR3 sequence is CASSPWTSGRHEQFF. CDR3 nucleotide sequence: TGTGCCAGCAGCCCATGGACTAGCGGGAGACATGAGCAGTTCTTC. Combining the CDR3 with reference TRBV7-2 and TRBJ2-1 gives the whole variable domain GAGVSQSPSNKVTEKGKDVELRCDPISGHTALYWYRQSLGQGLEFLIYFQGNSAPDKSGLPSDRFSAERTGGSVSTLTIQRTQQEDSAVYLCASSPWTSGRHEQFFGPGTRLTVL.

The chain employs TRBV5-1 and TRBJ2-3; 12 bases map to TRBD2. The germline gives CDR1 SGHRS, CDR2 YFSETQ. Germline trimming cut 1 base from V and 9 bases from J; bases unmatched to any gene: 15. The CDR3 runs 18 residues. This CDR3 reads CASSLSASSGGALLTQYF. CDR3 coding DNA: TGCGCCAGCAGCTTGTCGGCGTCTAGCGGGGGGGCCTTATTGACGCAGTATTTT. The full variable domain, completed using reference TRBV5-1 and TRBJ2-3, is KAGVTQTPRYLIKTRGQQVTLSCSPISGHRSVSWYQQTPGQGLQFLFEYFSETQRNKGNFPGRFSGRQFSNSRSEMNVSTLELGDSALYLCASSLSASSGGALLTQYFGPGTRLTVL.

In this sample, this clone turned up once. The gene calls are TRBV4-2 and TRBJ2-1, with D maybe TRBD2 (5 bases). CDR3 size: 14 residues. Trimming shortened V by 1 base and J by 4 bases, and 8 bases separated the two germline ends. Germline V gene sequence: CDR1 LGHNA, CDR2 YNFKEQ. The DNA of the CDR3 is TGTGCCAGCAGCCAAGCGGGAAAGTACAATGAGCAGTTCTTC. It encodes CASSQAGKYNEQFF.

The gene calls are TRBV11-2 and TRBJ2-3, with 14 nucleotides matching TRBD2. J lost 7 bases, V lost 4 bases, and 4 bases had no gene match. The CDR3 is made up of 15 amino acids. The germline V gene encodes CDR1 SGHAT and CDR2 FQNNGV. CDR3 DNA sequence: TGTGCCAGCAGCTCGGGGACTAGCGGGGGCAATACGCAGTATTTT. Translating gives CASSSGTSGGNTQYF.

The CDR3 DNA reads TGTGCCAGCAGGGCCGGAAGGGGGATGGTAGATACGCAGTATTTT. Translation: CASRAGRGMVDTQYF. The chain employs TRBV6-5 and TRBJ2-3, with D perhaps matching TRBD1 (6 bases). CDR1 and CDR2 from the germline V gene are MNHEY and SVGAGI. V lost 6 bases and J lost 5, with 18 bases in between. This CDR3 has 15 amino acids.

This chain uses TRBV7-8 with TRBJ1-5, with a possible D match to TRBD1 (5 bases). Trimming stripped 1 base from V and 9 bases from J, with 10 bases between. The V gene's germline CDR1 is SGHVS and CDR2 FQNEAQ. The CDR3 has 13 amino acids. The CDR3 DNA is TGTGCCAGCAGCTTAGGGCGGGGGGGGCCCCAGCATTTT. It encodes CASSLGRGGPQHF.

The chain couples TRBV2 to TRBJ1-5; D not certain. Germline V lookup: CDR1 SNHLY, CDR2 FYNNEI. This CDR3 has 14 residues. V gave up 6 bases and J gave up 2 bases, with 11 bases separating them. CDR3 nucleotide sequence: TGTGCCAGCAGGGACTCTTTGGGCAATCAGCCCCAGCATTTT. Amino acids: CASRDSLGNQPQHF. The complete variable domain, with remaining parts taken from reference TRBV2 and TRBJ1-5, reads EPEVTQTPSHQVTQMGQEVILRCVPISNHLYFYWYRQILGQKVEFLVSFYNNEISEKSEIFDDQFSVERPDGSNFTLKIRSTKLEDSAMYFCASRDSLGNQPQHFGDGTRLSIL.

The chain carries TRBV18 and TRBJ2-7, with D possibly matching TRBD2 (5 bases). CDR1 is KGHSH, CDR2 LQKENI, per germline. CDR3 length equals 14 residues. V lost 4 bases, J lost 4 bases, and 14 bases lay in between. The CDR3 loop is CASSQTGSRYEQYF. Here the CDR3 DNA reads TGTGCCAGCTCACAAACGGGGTCTCGTTACGAGCAGTACTTC.

In DNA form, the CDR3 reads TGTGCCAGCAGCTTGGGGTCTCCCGGGACAGGGACTTTCTTT. This encodes CASSLGSPGTGTFF. The chain carries TRBV5-6 and TRBJ1-1; 9 nucleotides agree with TRBD1. This CDR3 region has 14 residues. The germline V gene encodes CDR1 SGHDT and CDR2 YYEEEE. The ends lost 0 bases at V and 12 bases at J; junction bases unmatched: 9.

The V gene is TRBV2, the J gene TRBJ2-2, with 8 bases aligning to TRBD2. There are 15 residues in the CDR3. The V gene end was trimmed by 4 bases and the J gene end by 6 bases; junction bases not matched to a gene: 7. CDR1 and CDR2 (germline): SNHLY, FYNNEI. In nucleotides, the CDR3 is TGTGCCAGCAGTGTGGTAACTAGCGGCGCCGGGGAGCTGTTTTTT. The encoded protein is CASSVVTSGAGELFF.

V is TRBV7-9 and J is TRBJ2-7, with 8 bases that match TRBD2. CDR1 and CDR2 from the germline V gene are SEHNR and FQNEAQ (reference sequence). V trimming: 5 bases; J trimming: 7 bases; junction bases outside the gene matches: 10. The CDR3 covers 14 residues. The CDR3 region is CASSPGGAAQEQYV. DNA of the CDR3: TGTGCCAGCAGCCCCGGGGGGGCGGCCCAGGAGCAGTACGTC.

The V gene is TRBV5-1, the J gene TRBJ1-1; a possible D gene is TRBD1 (6 bases). V shed 0 bases and J shed 8 bases, with 11 bases lying between them. CDR1 is SGHRS and CDR2 is YFSETQ in the germline V gene. The CDR3 contains 13 residues. CDR3 amino acids: CASSLGTDREAFF. In DNA form, the CDR3 reads TGCGCCAGCAGCTTGGGGACAGACAGAGAAGCTTTCTTT.

Note on this clone: Other nucleotide sequences from this sample produce the same CDR3. The chain recombines TRBV6-5 with TRBJ1-5; a weak D match, TRBD1 (5 bases). This CDR3 contains 14 residues. CDR1 and CDR2 (germline): MNHEY, SVGAGI. The germline V and J ends were trimmed by 0 bases and 3 bases, with 6 bases remaining between them. The CDR3 is CASSYSGANQPQHF. The CDR3 coding sequence is TGTGCCAGCAGTTACTCTGGGGCCAATCAGCCCCAGCATTTT.

In nucleotides, the CDR3 is TGTGCCAGTAGTATTCTCCCGGCACCGGGTGGCTCCTTTGGCTACACCTTC. Its translation: CASSILPAPGGSFGYTF. This sequence joins TRBV19 and TRBJ1-2; no firm D call. Germline V CDR1 and CDR2: LNHDA, SQIVND (reference sequence). Trimming took 3 bases from V and 7 from J, leaving 24 bases between them. The length of the CDR3 is 17 residues.

The chain uses TRBV7-3 and TRBJ2-1, with 10 bases matching TRBD2. V lost 3 bases and J lost 4; bases outside the gene matches: 3. The CDR3 sequence is 15 residues long. Germline CDR1 and CDR2: SGHTA and FQGTGA. The CDR3 sequence is CASSFSTSGYNEQFF. DNA for the CDR3: TGTGCCAGCAGCTTCTCGACTAGCGGGTACAATGAGCAGTTCTTC.

The sample holds a few counts of this clone. The chain uses TRBV19 and TRBJ2-1; TRBD2 matches 14 bases. Germline trimming cut 3 bases from V and 6 bases from J; bases unmatched to any gene: 4. Per the germline V gene, CDR1 is LNHDA and CDR2 is SQIVND (reference sequence). The CDR3 sequence is 16 residues long. CDR3 nucleotide sequence: TGTGCCAGTAGTATCGGGACTAGCGGGAGAGTCAATGAGCAGTTCTTC. Its translation: CASSIGTSGRVNEQFF.

This sequence joins TRBV11-1 and TRBJ1-5; the D gene is possibly TRBD1 (6 bases). This CDR3 is built from 13 residues. Trimming pared 5 bases from V and 8 bases from J, leaving 13 bases between. From germline, CDR1 is SGHAT and CDR2 FQDESV (reference sequence). The CDR3: CASSRDTEEPQHF. The CDR3 DNA reads as TGTGCCAGCAGCCGGGACACCGAAGAGCCCCAGCATTTT.

This chain uses TRBV6-4 with TRBJ1-1, with a possible D match to TRBD1 (6 bases). Trimming left V 5 bases short and J 4 bases short, with 14 bases between. Germline CDR1 is MRHNA and CDR2 is SNTAGT. The CDR3 has 14 residues. DNA for the CDR3: TGTGCCAGCAGTTCCACACAGGGAAGCACTGAAGCTTTCTTT. Its protein product is CASSSTQGSTEAFF.

The V gene is TRBV7-9, the J gene TRBJ2-7; D possibly corresponds to TRBD2 (7 bases). CDR1 and CDR2 (germline): SEHNR, FQNEAQ (reference sequence). This CDR3 region has 13 residues. Trimming took 1 base from V and 7 from J, leaving 11 bases between them. For the CDR3, the DNA is TGTGCCAGCAGCTTAGGAGGGGGAGGGGAGCAGTACGTC. Protein product: CASSLGGGGEQYV.

The J gene is TRBJ2-1, the V gene TRBV7-3; D not resolved. The V gene lost 1 base and the J gene lost 0 bases, with 7 bases spanning the gap. The CDR3 length is 15 residues. From germline, CDR1 is SGHTA and CDR2 FQGTGA. The CDR3 sequence: CASSLNPGSYNEQFF. CDR3 nucleotide sequence: TGTGCCAGCAGCTTAAATCCGGGCTCCTACAATGAGCAGTTCTTC.